This T cell receptor beta chain came from a study of CD8 T cell repertoires and HIV-1 epitope variants (dated by TCRdb to the early 2020s). About the study as a whole: In separate culture wells, T cells were stimulated with each of twenty-five peptides that represented autologous and known Gag and Nef epitope variants. Control conditions included a CMV, EBV and flu peptide pool, the Ebola AY9 epitope as negative control, and a no-peptide well. The epitopes tested covered three Gag epitope families plus Nef HW9 and YT9. T cells were enriched using the EasySep Human T Cell Enrichment Kit and then co-cultured with an equal number of autologous T cell-negative cells acting as antigen-presenting cells. Cultures were maintained for nine to eleven days in IMDM with gentamicin, and half-media changes adding IL-2, IL-7 and IL-15 were performed on days 3 and 7. An aliquot of 1M T cells was set aside as an uncultured baseline condition, separate from the roughly 84 T cell cultures. A total of over 65 T cell cultures were run, with each culture condition done in triplicate except for one peptide, which was done in duplicate. The paper's findings and limits, for the study overall: Only TCR beta chains were identified by the assay, and proliferation to antigen, not T cell function or cytokine profile, was indicated. The study identified eight to ten antigen-specific TCR beta clonotypes, over 5 of which appeared to be cross-reactive for autologous or known escape epitope variants. Roughly 5 clonotypes recognized the Nef KF9 family and one the HW9 family, with no responses to the TAALDMSHF plasma variant.

A word on this clone: What this receptor recognizes is not known. No clone much larger than this one lies a single base away; base qualities are absent.

Trimming costs V 5 bases and J 1 base, and their ends lie 11 bases apart. CDR1 KGHSH and CDR2 LQKENI are derived from the germline V gene. The CDR3 starts with the cysteine, ends with the phenylalanine, and has 14 residues. CDR3 DNA only is kept here, 42 bases in frame from base 1. TCR beta CDR3 regions were sequenced at survey depth on the immunoSEQ platform. The QIAamp DNA micro kit was used to extract genomic DNA from every cultured and uncultured CD8+ T cell population. The paper's processing steps were these. Samples with fewer than 5,000 productive reads were excluded, resulting in the removal of about 7% of the roughly 80 HIV peptide-stimulated cultures. Sequences were trimmed to CDR3 by a MANAFEST web app, and nonproductive sequences, CDR3s under 5 amino acids, and sequences not starting with C or ending with F/W were removed. Antigen-specific clonotypes had to expand in at least 2 of 3 replicates versus no-peptide control at FDR 0.01, only within one epitope family. In addition, a specific clonotype needed a frequency at least fivefold higher than in wells stimulated with peptides from other epitope families. TCRdb provides this immuneACCESS table in a form limited to in-frame rearrangements. Some clones are lacking; in checked studies, under half of them reflect an unresolved V gene, and why the rest are absent is not known. V, J and clone size reflect that table, while D and trimming were determined from the DNA. In all, the sample holds under 4,000 clones, and about three fifths of those were seen once. More than 40% of the sample belongs to the ten largest clones.

The EasySep Human CD8+ T Cell Enrichment Kit was used on day 10 to isolate CD8+ T cells from every culture. The rearranged chain carries TRBV18 and TRBJ1-1, with no D gene named confidently. The sequencing sample was made of cultured CD8+ T cells derived from PBMCs. The source is a male donor with HIV. CDR3 loop: CASSSGVPNTEAFF. The DNA sequence is TGTGCCAGCTCATCAGGAGTTCCGAACACTGAAGCTTTCTTT.